This T cell receptor beta chain was found in a study of PD-L1 blockade in urothelial cancer. Measured with immunoSEQ multiplex PCR; TCRdb has only the in-frame clones, and not every one. The data contain around 92,000 clones, more than 80% of them singletons. The time point is: pretreatment peripheral blood. Per the germline V gene, CDR1 is SGHDT and CDR2 is YYEEEE. Trimming took 2 bases from V and 6 from J; bases not matched to a gene: 5. The CDR3 consists of 15 residues. The rearrangement joins TRBV5-6 to TRBJ1-1; 12 positions agree with TRBD1. The receptor comes from a woman older than 75 with urothelial cancer. Sequenced here: PBMCs, sampled around atezolizumab (anti-PD-L1) treatment. CDR3 residues: CASSFRDRGLAEAFF. The CDR3 region has the DNA TGTGCCAGCAGCTTCCGGGACAGGGGGCTTGCTGAAGCTTTCTTT.